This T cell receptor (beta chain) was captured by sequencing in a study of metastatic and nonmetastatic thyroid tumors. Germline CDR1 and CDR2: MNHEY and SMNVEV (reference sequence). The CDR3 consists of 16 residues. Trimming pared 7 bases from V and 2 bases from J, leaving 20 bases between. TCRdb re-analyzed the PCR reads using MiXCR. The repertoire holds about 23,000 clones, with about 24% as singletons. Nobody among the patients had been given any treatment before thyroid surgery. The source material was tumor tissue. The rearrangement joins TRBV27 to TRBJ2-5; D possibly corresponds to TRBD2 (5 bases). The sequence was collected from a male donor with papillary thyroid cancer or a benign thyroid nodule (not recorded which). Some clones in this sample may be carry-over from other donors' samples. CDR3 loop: CASMSAARGRQETQYF. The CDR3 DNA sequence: TGTGCCAGCATGTCGGCGGCTAGAGGGAGACAAGAGACCCAGTACTTC.